What follows describes a single T cell receptor beta chain. Its antigen is not identified. Per germline, CDR1 GTSNPN and CDR2 SVGIG (reference sequence). Trimming removed 2 bases from V and 8 bases from J, with 16 bases in between. The CDR3 runs to 15 residues. Repertoires were generated with immunoSEQ multiplex PCR, while TCRdb's copy carries only in-frame clones and drops some. The sample consists of some 2,500,000 clones, 85% to 95% of them appearing once. This sample is part of a study of shared clonotypes between healthy human individuals. Whole-study findings and limits: When compared with the clonotypes that were shared by all four sorted-subset donors, the non-shared clonotypes turned out to have lower generation probabilities.

This receptor was taken from a man aged 18 to 29 in good health. Some clones in this sample may be carry-over from other donors' samples. Sequencing was performed on naive CD4+ T cells from PBMCs. Noted subset: CD45RA+ positively selected. The chain employs TRBV30 and TRBJ1-6; D might be TRBD1 (6 bases). CDR3 DNA sequence: TGTGCCTGGAGTTCGGGGGCAGGGATTTATTCACCCCTCCACTTT. Translating it yields CAWSSGAGIYSPLHF. The complete variable domain, with remaining parts taken from reference TRBV30 and TRBJ1-6, reads SQTIHQWPATLVQPVGSPLSLECTVEGTSNPNLYWYRQAAGRGLQLLFYSVGIGQISSEVPQNLSASRPQDRQFILSSKKLLLSDSGFYLCAWSSGAGIYSPLHFGNGTRLTVT.